Below are 9 T cell receptor beta chains sequenced from a single sample in a study of blood T cell repertoires in COVID-19. Clones were read by immunoSEQ multiplex PCR, and TCRdb kept only the in-frame ones, dropping some. The sample yields 50,000 to 60,000 clones, approximately 86% seen once. Sample: peripheral blood. The receptors here all came from a man aged 40-55 years with COVID-19, enrolled during active disease.

This clone was counted a few times. The rearrangement links TRBV5-5 to TRBJ2-1, with 7 positions matching TRBD2. V was clipped by 4 bases and J by 5 bases; unmatched bases: 6. Germline values: CDR1 SGHKS, CDR2 YYEKEE (reference sequence). CDR3 length: 14 amino acids. The CDR3 DNA follows: TGTGCCAGCAGCGGGGGGGACCACCACAATGAGCAGTTCTTC. This sequence encodes CASSGGDHHNEQFF. The whole variable domain, remainder taken from reference TRBV5-5 and TRBJ2-1, is DAGVTQSPTHLIKTRGQQVTLRCSPISGHKSVSWYQQVLGQGPQFIFQYYEKEERGRGNFPDRFSARQFPNYSSELNVNALLLGDSALYLCASSGGDHHNEQFFGPGTRLTVL.

V is TRBV5-1 and J is TRBJ2-3; 7 bases agree with TRBD1. Germline trimming cut 3 bases from V and 4 bases from J; bases unmatched to any gene: 23. CDR1 SGHRS and CDR2 YFSETQ come from the germline V gene. This CDR3 is 20 amino acids long. The CDR3 is CASSSGGPLRQGSRSDTQYF. CDR3 in DNA: TGCGCCAGCAGCTCGGGCGGGCCCCTACGACAGGGCAGTAGGTCAGATACGCAGTATTTT.

This clone was seen once. Germline is not matched at one junction end, which may reflect a read error. V usage is TRBV12-3 or TRBV12-4 and J usage is TRBJ2-7; D is unclear. The CDR3 runs to 13 residues. CDR3 DNA: TGTGCCAACAGTTTAGAACTATCCTACGAGCAGTACTTC. This encodes CANSLELSYEQYF.

The chain has TRBV5-1 and TRBJ1-4, with TRBD1 matching 7 bases. V was clipped by 1 base and J by 0 bases; unmatched bases: 9. The CDR3 covers 18 residues. Germline values: CDR1 SGHRS, CDR2 YFSETQ. In DNA, the CDR3 is TGCGCCAGCAGCTTGACAGGGGACTTTCGGGCAACTAATGAAAAACTGTTTTTT. Amino acid sequence: CASSLTGDFRATNEKLFF.

V is TRBV6-5 and J is TRBJ1-1; D is perhaps TRBD1 (6 bases). The CDR3 extends over 15 amino acids. Germline loops: CDR1 MNHEY, CDR2 SVGAGI. Trimming took off 6 bases at V and 0 bases at J, with 14 bases between the two ends. CDR3 DNA sequence: TGTGCCAGCAGGAGTTCCGGGGACATGAACACTGAAGCTTTCTTT. Protein: CASRSSGDMNTEAFF.

The chain employs TRBV28 and TRBJ2-3; TRBD2 matches at 8 bases. Looked up from germline, CDR1 is MDHEN and CDR2 is SYDVKM. V gave up 5 bases and J gave up 4 bases; unmatched junction bases: 8. This CDR3 is built from 15 residues. For the CDR3, the DNA is TGTGCCAGCAGTGCCTCCGGGACTAGGGCAGATACGCAGTATTTT. Its translation: CASSASGTRADTQYF.

The chain joins TRBV30 to TRBJ1-6; D is ambiguous. CDR1 and CDR2 from the germline V gene are GTSNPN and SVGIG (reference sequence). The CDR3 has 12 residues. V lost 3 bases, J lost 5 bases, and 5 bases lay in between. The CDR3 sequence: CAWRTNNSPLHF. CDR3 nucleotide sequence: TGTGCCTGGAGGACAAATAATTCACCCCTCCACTTT.

V gene TRBV12-3 or TRBV12-4 combines with J gene TRBJ2-7, with D maybe TRBD2 (6 bases). The CDR3 consists of 13 residues. The ends were cut back, 5 bases at V and 5 bases at J, with 13 bases in the middle. The CDR3 sequence is CASSGTYFDEQYF. The CDR3 bases are TGTGCCAGCAGTGGGACTTACTTCGACGAGCAGTACTTC.

The CDR3 DNA follows: TGTGCCAGCAGTCCAGCGGGAAGGGACGAGCAGTACTTC. This codes for CASSPAGRDEQYF. The genes are TRBV6-6 and TRBJ2-7, with 7 bases identical to TRBD2. Germline-derived CDR1 and CDR2 are MNHNY and SVGAGI (reference sequence). J lost 5 bases, V lost 5 bases, and 6 bases had no gene match. This CDR3 spans 13 amino acids.